This entry lists 9 T cell receptor beta chains sequenced from one sample in a study of blood T cell repertoires in COVID-19. The protocol was immunoSEQ multiplex PCR, while the TCRdb copy is restricted to in-frame clones and leaves out a portion. The profile shows a few hundred thousand clones, around nine tenths of them singletons. The specimen was peripheral blood. Every receptor here comes from a man aged 60 to 69 with acute or convalescent COVID-19.

This rearrangement joins TRBV5-4 to TRBJ2-2, with 11 bases matching TRBD2. The CDR3 is 17 residues long. Germline V gives CDR1 SGHNT, CDR2 YYREEE (reference sequence). The junction had 5 bases not matched to a gene; V was cut back by 0 bases and J by 4 bases. CDR3 coding DNA: TGTGCCAGCAGCTTGGGACTAGCGGGGTCTTTCACCGGGGAGCTGTTTTTT. Translation gives CASSLGLAGSFTGELFF.

J is TRBJ1-1 and V is TRBV9; D perhaps matches TRBD1 (5 bases). The ends were cut back, 6 bases at V and 1 base at J, with 10 bases in the middle. The V gene's germline CDR1 is SGDLS and CDR2 YYNGEE. The CDR3 is 13 residues long. This CDR3 is CASTKTANTEAFF. CDR3 nucleotides: TGTGCCAGCACCAAGACAGCGAACACTGAAGCTTTCTTT.

The chain recombines TRBV6-2 or TRBV6-3 with TRBJ2-7, with TRBD1 as a possible D gene (6 bases). The V and J ends lost 0 bases and 3 bases respectively, with 15 bases between them. CDR1 is MNHEY and CDR2 is SVGEGT in the germline V gene. This CDR3 is built from 16 residues. CDR3 nucleotide sequence: TGTGCCAGCAGTTACTCGCTACAGGGCCTAAACTACGAGCAGTACTTC. Protein product: CASSYSLQGLNYEQYF.

The CDR3 region is CASSEVRGGASTDTQYF. The CDR3 DNA reads as TGTGCCAGCAGTGAGGTTCGCGGGGGAGCTAGCACAGATACGCAGTATTTT. V is TRBV6-1 and J is TRBJ2-3; the match to TRBD2 covers 7 bases. The CDR3 is 17 residues long. Per the germline V gene, CDR1 is MNHNS and CDR2 is SASEGT. Trimming at V came to 3 bases and at J to 0 bases, leaving 9 bases not matched to a gene.

The chain combines TRBV2 with TRBJ2-7, with 7 bases fitting TRBD1. Germline CDR1 is SNHLY and CDR2 is FYNNEI. With V trimmed by 3 bases and J by 7 bases, 0 bases remained unmatched. The CDR3 has 11 amino acids. In nucleotides, the CDR3 is TGTGCCAGCAGTGACAGGGGGGAGCAGTACTTC. The encoded protein is CASSDRGEQYF.

The chain joins TRBV6-4 to TRBJ1-1, with TRBD1 identical over 10 bases. From germline, CDR1 is MRHNA and CDR2 SNTAGT. V gave up 4 bases and J gave up 1 base; unmatched junction bases: 9. The CDR3 spans 17 residues. In nucleotides, the CDR3 is TGTGCCAGCAGTGGAATCCGGGACAGGGGATGGAACACTGAAGCTTTCTTT. It encodes CASSGIRDRGWNTEAFF.

This clone has just one count. The chain is built from TRBV6-1 and TRBJ1-4; TRBD1 matches 7 bases. This CDR3 spans 15 amino acids. CDR1 and CDR2 from the germline V gene are MNHNS and SASEGT. V was pared by 3 bases and J by 5 bases, with 6 bases of the junction left unmatched. The CDR3 nucleotides read TGTGCCAGCAGTGAGAACAGGGGCTGGAATGAAAAACTGTTTTTT. Encoded protein: CASSENRGWNEKLFF.

The chain couples TRBV5-1 to TRBJ2-2, with D perhaps matching TRBD1 (5 bases). This CDR3 contains 16 residues. Germline V gene sequence: CDR1 SGHRS, CDR2 YFSETQ. The V gene lost 4 bases and the J gene lost 6 bases, with 19 bases spanning the gap. The CDR3 spells CASSLVMGPGPGELFF. In nucleotides, the CDR3 is TGCGCCAGCAGCCTTGTGATGGGCCCAGGGCCCGGGGAGCTGTTTTTT.

CDR3 protein: CASSYSGTANSPLHF. CDR3 nucleotides: TGTGCCAGCAGTTACTCCGGGACAGCTAATTCACCCCTCCACTTT. The chain joins TRBV6-5 to TRBJ1-6; TRBD1 matches at 7 bases. The ends lost 0 bases at V and 6 bases at J; junction bases unmatched: 2. Germline assignment: CDR1 MNHEY and CDR2 SVGAGI. The CDR3 has 15 amino acids.